This T cell receptor (beta chain) was captured by sequencing in a study of tumor-infiltrating lymphocytes in primary liver carcinoma. Study-wide context: Samples returned roughly 3.65 to 8 million productive TCRbeta reads, a yield that was similar across tissue types.

The CDR3 has 14 amino acids. In germline, CDR1 is SQVTM, CDR2 ANQGSEA. Regarding this clonotype: The junction differs from germline at one of its ends, possibly a read error.

The roughly 20-34 mg bulk tissue piece was not sorted before simultaneous RNA and DNA extraction. Starting from around 510 ng of total RNA, TCR beta cDNA was produced with a primer in the constant region. The TCR beta library was amplified through three nested multiplex PCR rounds in a modified ARM-PCR procedure. TRBV1-TRBV30 forward and Cbeta reverse primers drove the first two roughly 9-cycle rounds. One entry per CDR3 protein, called by TCRdb with MiXCR from the multiplex PCR reads. The sample gives some 180,000 distinct CDR3 sequences, 85% of which show up once; 15% to 20% is in the top ten. The chain employs TRBV29-1 and TRBJ2-1; perhaps D is TRBD1 or TRBD2 (6 bases each). Sequenced sample: tumor tissue from primary liver carcinoma. The source of this sequence is a man aged 40-55 years with primary liver carcinoma and hepatitis B virus infection. The CDR3 bases are TGCAGCGTTGGGGTCGGAGGGGGTTACAATGAGCATTTCTTC. Encoded protein: CSVGVGGGYNEHFF.